This T cell receptor beta chain was observed in a study of CD8+ T cells in alopecia areata. Treatment defined: oral pan-JAK inhibitor, 5-10 mg twice daily. Isolated RNA was reverse transcribed into cDNA used as the sequencing template. Profiling relied on immunoSEQ multiplex PCR, and the TCRdb table lists in-frame clones only, not all of them. The sample yields approximately 200,000 clones, 55% to 75% seen once. With 2 bases clipped from V and 9 bases from J, the junction kept 8 bases outside the gene matches. The CDR3 has 14 amino acids. Germline CDR1 is SGHDT and CDR2 is YYEEEE. The clonotype was recovered from a human donor with alopecia areata. This chain joins TRBV5-6 and TRBJ2-7; 10 bases align to TRBD1. Here the sequenced sample was CD4+ T cells sorted from blood, taken at week 24, from a patient treated with tofacitinib. DNA of the CDR3: TGTGCCAGCAGCTTTGGGACAGGGGACGGAACGCAGTACTTC. It codes for CASSFGTGDGTQYF. Looking up the rest from reference TRBV5-6 and TRBJ2-7 gives the full variable domain: DAGVTQSPTHLIKTRGQQVTLRCSPKSGHDTVSWYQQALGQGPQFIFQYYEEEERQRGNFPDRFSGHQFPNYSSELNVNALLLGDSALYLCASSFGTGDGTQYFGPGTRLTVT.